What follows is one T cell receptor (beta chain) and its context. The antigen remains undetermined. The sample originates from a study of TIL therapy for anti-PD-1-resistant metastatic lung cancer. As for the study in general: Tumors were harvested before any PD-1/PD-L1 blockade. Patients had a median age of approximately 56 years (range roughly 38-75).

Trimming removed 3 bases at V and 0 bases at J, with 8 bases between. Germline V gives CDR1 LNHDA, CDR2 SQIVND (reference sequence). This CDR3 contains 15 residues. Time point meaning: pre-treatment sample, taken before nivolumab and TIL therapy. Whole-study findings and limits: This highly selected cohort may not generalize to typical lung cancer patients.

The libraries were made with immunoSEQ v3. Survey-level samples got 1.5 million to 2.5 million read pairs; deep-level samples got roughly 5-6.5 million. This table comes from immunoSEQ multiplex PCR, and its TCRdb copy is limited to in-frame clones, with some not included. Seen here are approximately 57,000 clones, 70% to 90% observed once, and the top ten hold about 2.7%. The chain employs TRBV19 and TRBJ2-2; D may be TRBD1 or TRBD2 (5 bases each). The sample consisted of blood, taken at baseline. This receptor was taken from a person aged 30 to 80 with non-small cell lung cancer. The CDR3 here is CASSIRGANTGELFF. CDR3 in DNA: TGTGCCAGTAGTATCCGAGGGGCGAACACCGGGGAGCTGTTTTTT.